Below are 20 T cell receptor beta chains sequenced from a single sample in a study of cytomegalovirus exposure and HLA in healthy donors. Here immunoSEQ multiplex PCR was the method, and the copy in TCRdb shows in-frame clones only, minus some. The table lists under 150,000 clones, more than 75% of them singletons. The sequenced material came from PBMCs. The receptors shown here come from a young man in good health and CMV-seropositive.

V usage is TRBV2 and J usage is TRBJ2-1; D perhaps matches TRBD2 (6 bases). The germline gives CDR1 SNHLY, CDR2 FYNNEI. V lost 4 bases and J lost 15, with 13 bases in between. The CDR3 is 11 residues long. The DNA for the CDR3 is TGTGCCAGCAGTGTCCGGGAGTCCTTGTTCTTC. Translating it yields CASSVRESLFF. Drawing the rest from reference TRBV2 and TRBJ2-1, the complete variable domain is EPEVTQTPSHQVTQMGQEVILRCVPISNHLYFYWYRQILGQKVEFLVSFYNNEISEKSEIFDDQFSVERPDGSNFTLKIRSTKLEDSAMYFCASSVRESLFFGPGTRLTVL.

V usage is TRBV30 and J usage is TRBJ2-1, with D unclear. The V gene lost 0 bases and the J gene lost 9 bases, with 12 bases spanning the gap. The CDR3 contains 13 residues. The germline V gene encodes CDR1 GTSNPN and CDR2 SVGIG (reference sequence). CDR3 residues: CAWSVHALSEQFF. The CDR3 coding sequence is TGTGCCTGGAGTGTACACGCCTTATCTGAGCAGTTCTTC.

The chain uses TRBV18 and TRBJ2-1, with D maybe TRBD2 (6 bases). Trimming shortened V by 3 bases and J by 3 bases, and 12 bases separated the two germline ends. This CDR3 region has 15 residues. Germline CDR1 reads KGHSH; CDR2 reads LQKENI. The chain's CDR3 is CASSPVRENYNEQFF. As DNA, the CDR3 is TGTGCCAGCTCACCGGTCCGGGAGAACTACAATGAGCAGTTCTTC. The full variable domain, completed using reference TRBV18 and TRBJ2-1, is NAGVMQNPRHLVRRRGQEARLRCSPMKGHSHVYWYRQLPEEGLKFMVYLQKENIIDESGMPKERFSAEFPKEGPSILRIQQVVRGDSAAYFCASSPVRENYNEQFFGPGTRLTVL.

J is TRBJ2-2 and V is TRBV5-1; TRBD1 agrees at 7 bases. The CDR3 extends over 15 amino acids. Germline CDR1 SGHRS, CDR2 YFSETQ. V dropped 4 bases and J dropped 7; count of bases not matched to a gene: 10. CDR3 DNA sequence: TGCGCCAGCAGCCATCCTGACAGGGAGCGCGGGGAGCTGTTTTTT. This translates into CASSHPDRERGELFF.

In this sample, this clone turned up once. V usage is TRBV5-1 and J usage is TRBJ2-3; 12 bases align to TRBD2. The CDR3 has 15 residues. Germline assignment: CDR1 SGHRS and CDR2 YFSETQ. The J segment lost 3 bases and the V segment lost 5 bases, leaving 4 bases of the junction unmatched. CDR3: CASSYGLAGTDTQYF. CDR3 in DNA: TGCGCCAGCAGTTATGGACTAGCGGGGACAGATACGCAGTATTTT.

In DNA, the CDR3 is TGTGCCAGCGACCCACACCGGGGGATGGACACTGAAGCTTTCTTT. As protein: CASDPHRGMDTEAFF. The chain has TRBV6-1 and TRBJ1-1, with a weak D call TRBD1 (5 bases). Germline loops: CDR1 MNHNS, CDR2 SASEGT. This CDR3 has 15 residues. The V end was cut by 8 bases, the J end by 3 bases, with 19 bases between.

The chain's CDR3 is CATSRAARGSYNEQFF. As DNA, the CDR3 is TGTGCCACCAGCAGAGCCGCCAGGGGAAGCTACAATGAGCAGTTCTTC. This chain connects TRBV15 to TRBJ2-1; a possible D gene is TRBD1 (6 bases). The CDR3 covers 16 residues. Looked up from germline, CDR1 is LNHNV and CDR2 is YYDKDF (reference sequence). Trimming removed 1 base at V and 3 bases at J, with 13 bases between.

The rearrangement joins TRBV6-1 to TRBJ2-3; D might be TRBD2 (6 bases). Germline CDR1 MNHNS, CDR2 SASEGT. Trimming took off 0 bases at V and 5 bases at J, with 9 bases between the two ends. The CDR3 extends over 14 amino acids. The CDR3 bases are TGTGCCAGCAGTGAAGCTCCGGGGGTAGATACGCAGTATTTT. As protein: CASSEAPGVDTQYF.

This rearrangement joins TRBV2 to TRBJ1-2; D is undetermined. The CDR3 runs to 14 residues. Trimming removed 4 bases from V and 3 bases from J, with 12 bases in between. Germline V gene data show CDR1 as SNHLY and CDR2 as FYNNEI. CDR3 sequence reads: CASSVSGRHYGYTF. The DNA of the CDR3 is TGTGCCAGCAGTGTTAGCGGCAGGCACTATGGCTACACCTTC. Full variable domain (missing parts from reference TRBV2 and TRBJ1-2): EPEVTQTPSHQVTQMGQEVILRCVPISNHLYFYWYRQILGQKVEFLVSFYNNEISEKSEIFDDQFSVERPDGSNFTLKIRSTKLEDSAMYFCASSVSGRHYGYTFGSGTRLTVV.

The chain is built from TRBV6-5 and TRBJ1-3; D is unclear. CDR1 and CDR2 from the germline V gene are MNHEY and SVGAGI. Between the trimmed V and J ends, which lost 0 bases and 0 bases, there was a span of 6 bases. The CDR3 is made up of 15 amino acids. CDR3 nucleotides: TGTGCCAGCAGTTACTCGTCCAACTCTGGAAACACCATATATTTT. It encodes CASSYSSNSGNTIYF.

The chain's CDR3 is CASSFGQTQETQYF. As DNA, the CDR3 is TGTGCCAGCAGCTTCGGACAGACCCAAGAGACCCAGTACTTC. V usage is TRBV5-6 and J usage is TRBJ2-5; tentatively, D is TRBD1 (6 bases). Germline V CDR1 and CDR2: SGHDT, YYEEEE. Trimming left V 2 bases short and J 1 base short, with 9 bases between. The CDR3 runs 14 residues. The complete variable domain, with remaining parts taken from reference TRBV5-6 and TRBJ2-5, reads DAGVTQSPTHLIKTRGQQVTLRCSPKSGHDTVSWYQQALGQGPQFIFQYYEEEERQRGNFPDRFSGHQFPNYSSELNVNALLLGDSALYLCASSFGQTQETQYFGPGTRLLVL.

The chain links TRBV5-1 to TRBJ1-6; TRBD1 matches at 8 bases. V lost 4 bases, J lost 4 bases, and 7 bases stayed unmatched. The CDR3 covers 16 residues. In germline, CDR1 is SGHRS, CDR2 YFSETQ. The CDR3: CASSGSDREYNSPLHF. The CDR3 DNA is TGCGCCAGCAGCGGCTCGGACAGGGAGTATAATTCACCCCTCCACTTT.

The table lists this clone with a count of one. The chain carries TRBV14 and TRBJ2-1; TRBD1 might be the D (5 bases). The CDR3 covers 12 residues. CDR1 is SGHDN, CDR2 FVKESK, per germline. V gave up 5 bases and J gave up 9 bases, with 11 bases separating them. CDR3 in DNA: TGTGCCAGCAGCTTTGGGGCAGGTGAGCAGTTCTTC. It yields the protein CASSFGAGEQFF.

As for this clone: In the same sample, other DNA sequences code for this CDR3. V usage is TRBV5-4 and J usage is TRBJ2-7; the match to TRBD2 covers 10 bases. V gave up 2 bases and J gave up 4 bases; unmatched junction bases: 15. Germline values: CDR1 SGHNT, CDR2 YYREEE (reference sequence). The CDR3 length is 18 residues. The CDR3 sequence: CASSFRSLAGAPTYEQYF. DNA of the CDR3: TGTGCCAGCAGCTTCCGCTCGCTAGCGGGAGCCCCGACTTACGAGCAGTACTTC.

The genes are TRBV7-3 and TRBJ2-7, with a possible D match to TRBD1 (6 bases). Germline V CDR1 and CDR2: SGHTA, FQGTGA. The CDR3 length is 14 residues. Trimming shortened V by 2 bases and J by 3 bases, and 11 bases separated the two germline ends. This chain's CDR3 is CASSLAQGDYEQYF. The CDR3 coding sequence is TGTGCCAGCAGCTTAGCACAGGGAGACTACGAGCAGTACTTC.

In its sample, this clone was seen once. CDR3 in amino acids: CASSPRGSGDHYEQYF. The CDR3 DNA is TGTGCCAGCAGCCCTCGAGGTAGCGGGGACCACTACGAGCAGTACTTC. The chain uses TRBV9 and TRBJ2-7, with TRBD2 matching 8 bases. The germline CDR1 and CDR2 sequences are SGDLS and YYNGEE. The CDR3 totals 16 residues. V was clipped by 4 bases and J by 3 bases; unmatched bases: 12.

This sequence joins TRBV5-1 and TRBJ2-5; TRBD2 aligns across 12 bases. V gave up 5 bases and J gave up 10 bases; unmatched junction bases: 18. The germline V gene encodes CDR1 SGHRS and CDR2 YFSETQ. The CDR3 covers 17 residues. CDR3 sequence reads: CASRWPSGGAGERDQYF. The CDR3 nucleotides read TGCGCCAGCAGGTGGCCTAGCGGGGGGGCTGGTGAAAGAGACCAGTACTTC.

The chain recombines TRBV2 with TRBJ1-3; D is undetermined. CDR1 is SNHLY and CDR2 is FYNNEI in the germline V gene. V was trimmed by 8 bases and J by 8 bases, leaving 13 bases between them. The CDR3 length is 12 residues. CDR3 sequence: CASWVRPDTIYF. The CDR3 bases are TGTGCCAGCTGGGTGAGGCCTGACACCATATATTTT.

A few counts support this clone. The chain uses TRBV5-1 and TRBJ1-6, with D uncertain. The CDR3 is 16 residues long. CDR1 and CDR2 (germline): SGHRS, YFSETQ. Trimming shortened V by 0 bases and J by 0 bases, and 7 bases separated the two germline ends. For the CDR3, the DNA is TGCGCCAGCAGCTTGGGTTCCAGCTCCTATAATTCACCCCTCCACTTT. Translation gives CASSLGSSSYNSPLHF. Looking up the rest from reference TRBV5-1 and TRBJ1-6 gives the full variable domain: KAGVTQTPRYLIKTRGQQVTLSCSPISGHRSVSWYQQTPGQGLQFLFEYFSETQRNKGNFPGRFSGRQFSNSRSEMNVSTLELGDSALYLCASSLGSSSYNSPLHFGNGTRLTVT.

This chain joins TRBV28 and TRBJ1-3; D uncertain. The germline V gene encodes CDR1 MDHEN and CDR2 SYDVKM. The CDR3 runs to 14 residues. The ends were cut back, 6 bases at V and 4 bases at J, with 13 bases in the middle. CDR3 in amino acids: CASSPGNLGNTIYF. The CDR3 DNA sequence: TGTGCCAGCAGCCCCGGGAACCTAGGAAACACCATATATTTT.